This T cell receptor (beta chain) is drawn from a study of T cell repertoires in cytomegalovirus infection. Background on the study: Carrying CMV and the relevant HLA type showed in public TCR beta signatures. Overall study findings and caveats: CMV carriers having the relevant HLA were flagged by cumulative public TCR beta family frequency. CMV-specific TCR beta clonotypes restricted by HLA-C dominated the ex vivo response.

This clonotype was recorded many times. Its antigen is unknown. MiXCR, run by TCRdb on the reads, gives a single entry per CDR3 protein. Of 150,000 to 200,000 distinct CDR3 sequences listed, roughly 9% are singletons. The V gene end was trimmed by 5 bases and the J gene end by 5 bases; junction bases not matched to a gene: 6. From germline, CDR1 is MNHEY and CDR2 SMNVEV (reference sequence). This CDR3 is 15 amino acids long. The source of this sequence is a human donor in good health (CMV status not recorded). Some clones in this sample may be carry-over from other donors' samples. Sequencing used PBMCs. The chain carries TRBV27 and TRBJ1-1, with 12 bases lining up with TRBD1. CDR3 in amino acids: CASSAGQGARTEAFF. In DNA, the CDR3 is TGTGCCAGCAGTGCGGGACAGGGGGCGCGTACTGAAGCTTTCTTT.